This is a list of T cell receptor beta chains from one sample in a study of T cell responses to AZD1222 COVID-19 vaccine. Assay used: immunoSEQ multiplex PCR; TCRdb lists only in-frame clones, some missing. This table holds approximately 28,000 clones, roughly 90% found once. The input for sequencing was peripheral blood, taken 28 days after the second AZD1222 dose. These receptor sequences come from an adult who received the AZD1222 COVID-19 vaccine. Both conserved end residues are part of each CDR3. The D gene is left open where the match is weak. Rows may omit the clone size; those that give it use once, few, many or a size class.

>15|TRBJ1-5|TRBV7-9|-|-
TGTGCCAGCAGCTTATCAGCCGGGGCGGGTCAGCCCCAGCATTTT
CASSLSAGAGQPQHF
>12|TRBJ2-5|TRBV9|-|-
TGTGCCAGCAGCCTCGACCAAGAGACCCAGTACTTC
CASSLDQETQYF
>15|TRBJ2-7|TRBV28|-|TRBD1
TGTGCCAGCAGCTCTGGGACAGGGCTCTCCTACGAGCAGTACTTC
CASSSGTGLSYEQYF
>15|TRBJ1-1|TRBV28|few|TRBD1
TGTGCCGGCAAAGGGGGCAGGGGGCCTTTCGCTGAAGCTTTCTTT
CAGKGGRGPFAEAFF
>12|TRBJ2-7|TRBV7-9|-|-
TGTGCCAGCAGGGGGGTGCGAGACGAGCAGTACTTC
CASRGVRDEQYF
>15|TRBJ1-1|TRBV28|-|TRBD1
TGTGCCAGCAGTTTAGGGGCAGGGGGCAACACTGAAGCTTTCTTT
CASSLGAGGNTEAFF
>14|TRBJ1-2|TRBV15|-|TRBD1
TGTGCCACCAGCAGAGGACAGGGGAACTATGGCTACACCTTC
CATSRGQGNYGYTF
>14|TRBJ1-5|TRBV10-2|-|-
TGCGCCAGCAGTCAGTCCAGCGGCAATCAGCCCCAGCATTTT
CASSQSSGNQPQHF
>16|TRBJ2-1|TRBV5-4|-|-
TGTGCCAGCAGCTTGGAGGGGGAGCGGGCCTACAATGAGCAGTTCTTC
CASSLEGERAYNEQFF
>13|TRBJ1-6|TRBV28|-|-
TGTGCCAGCAACACAGAGTATAATTCACCCCTCCACTTT
CASNTEYNSPLHF
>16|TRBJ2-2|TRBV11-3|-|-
TGTGCCAGCACTCGAGGAGGGGGTTTCGAATCCGGGGAGCTGTTTTTT
CASTRGGGFESGELFF
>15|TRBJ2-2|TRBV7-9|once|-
TGTGCCAGCAGCTCGCCAGGGGTGTATGGCGGGGAGCTGTTTTTT
CASSSPGVYGGELFF
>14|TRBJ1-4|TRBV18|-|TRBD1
TGTGCCAGCTCACCGGGACAGGGAGTAGAAAAACTGTTTTTT
CASSPGQGVEKLFF
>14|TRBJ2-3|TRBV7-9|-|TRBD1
TGTGCCAGCAGCTACCGGGACAGCGCAGATACGCAGTATTTT
CASSYRDSADTQYF
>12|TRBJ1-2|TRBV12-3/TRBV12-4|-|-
TGTGCCAGCAGTTTTTCTAGGGCCGGCTACACCTTC
CASSFSRAGYTF
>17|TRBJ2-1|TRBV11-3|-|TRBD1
TGTGCCAGCAGCCTCCAGGTGACAGGGGAGGTGGACAATGAGCAGTTCTTC
CASSLQVTGEVDNEQFF
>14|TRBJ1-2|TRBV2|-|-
TGTGCCAGCAGTGATCGAGGAAAGGGCTATGGCTACACCTTC
CASSDRGKGYGYTF
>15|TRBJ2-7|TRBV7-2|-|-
TGTGCCAGCAGCTTAGCGGGGCAGGGCGTATACGAGCAGTACTTC
CASSLAGQGVYEQYF
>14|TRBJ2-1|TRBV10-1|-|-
TGCGCCAGCAGTGAGTTGGGGGAGCTCAGGGAGCAGTTCTTC
CASSELGELREQFF
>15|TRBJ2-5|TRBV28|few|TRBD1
TGTGCCAGCAGTAAGCAACGACAGGGGAAAGAGACCCAGTACTTC
CASSKQRQGKETQYF
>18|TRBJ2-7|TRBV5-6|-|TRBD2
TGTGCCAGCAGCTCGGAGCTAGCGGGAGGGCCTCCTTTCGTAGAGCAGTACTTC
CASSSELAGGPPFVEQYF
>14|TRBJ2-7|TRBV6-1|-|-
TGTGCCAGCAGTGAATTCGGCAGGGTGTGGGAGCAGTACTTC
CASSEFGRVWEQYF
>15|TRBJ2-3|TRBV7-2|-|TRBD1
TGTGCCAGCAGCTGGGACAGGGGAGGTACGGATACGCAGTATTTT
CASSWDRGGTDTQYF
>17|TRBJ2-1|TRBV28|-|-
TGTGCCAGCAGTCCAAGCCCCCCGGGGTTAACCGGGAATGAGCAGTTCTTC
CASSPSPPGLTGNEQFF
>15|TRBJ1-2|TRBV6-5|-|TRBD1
TGTGCCAGCAGTTACTCGACAGGGGGCGCCTATGGCTACACCTTC
CASSYSTGGAYGYTF
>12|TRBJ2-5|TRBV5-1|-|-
TGCGCCAGCAGCCGATCCCAAGAGACCCAGTACTTC
CASSRSQETQYF
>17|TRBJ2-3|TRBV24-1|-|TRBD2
TGTGCCACCAGTGATGCACGACTAGCGGGAGTAGGTGGTACGCAGTATTTT
CATSDARLAGVGGTQYF
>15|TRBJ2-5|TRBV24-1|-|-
TGTGCCACCGATATGTCCCAACAGCCCCAAGAGACCCAGTACTTC
CATDMSQQPQETQYF
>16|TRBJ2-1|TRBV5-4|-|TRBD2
TGTGCCAGCACCCCGGGCGGAGCTAGCGGGCACAATGAGCAGTTCTTC
CASTPGGASGHNEQFF